Detailed here is one T cell receptor (beta chain). Profiling relied on immunoSEQ multiplex PCR, and the TCRdb table lists in-frame clones only, not all of them. The sample contains 130,000 to 150,000 clones, approximately 80% of which appear only once. Deletions cut 5 bases from V and 7 bases from J, with 21 bases between. This CDR3 has 15 residues. CDR1 is SGHTA and CDR2 is FQGNSA in the germline V gene. These data originate in a study of blood T cell repertoires in COVID-19. Study-wide background: Acute-phase and convalescent COVID-19 samples originated in the United States, Italy and Spain.

Sequencing was done on a sample of peripheral blood. The receptor was isolated from a woman aged 45-59 years in a cohort sampled during active or convalescent COVID-19. This chain joins TRBV7-2 and TRBJ2-7; TRBD1 is a possible D gene (6 bases). CDR3 region: CASSPPGAAGGEQYF. The CDR3 nucleotides are TGTGCCAGCAGCCCTCCAGGGGCCGCCGGTGGGGAGCAGTACTTC.